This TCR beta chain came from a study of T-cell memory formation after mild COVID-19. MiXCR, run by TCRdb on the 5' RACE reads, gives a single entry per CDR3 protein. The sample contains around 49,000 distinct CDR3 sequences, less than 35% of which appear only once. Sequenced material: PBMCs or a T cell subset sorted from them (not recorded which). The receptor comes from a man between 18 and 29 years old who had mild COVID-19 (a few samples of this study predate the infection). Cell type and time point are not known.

CDR3 sequence: CASGSSPTGLTYEQYF. The DNA for the CDR3 is TGTGCTAGTGGTTCCTCCCCGACAGGACTAACCTACGAGCAGTACTTC. This chain connects TRBV12-5 to TRBJ2-7, with D possibly called TRBD1 or TRBD2 (6 bases each). Germline CDR1 reads LGHNT; CDR2 reads FRNRAP. The CDR3 consists of 16 residues. V gave up 4 bases and J gave up 2 bases, with 18 bases separating them.